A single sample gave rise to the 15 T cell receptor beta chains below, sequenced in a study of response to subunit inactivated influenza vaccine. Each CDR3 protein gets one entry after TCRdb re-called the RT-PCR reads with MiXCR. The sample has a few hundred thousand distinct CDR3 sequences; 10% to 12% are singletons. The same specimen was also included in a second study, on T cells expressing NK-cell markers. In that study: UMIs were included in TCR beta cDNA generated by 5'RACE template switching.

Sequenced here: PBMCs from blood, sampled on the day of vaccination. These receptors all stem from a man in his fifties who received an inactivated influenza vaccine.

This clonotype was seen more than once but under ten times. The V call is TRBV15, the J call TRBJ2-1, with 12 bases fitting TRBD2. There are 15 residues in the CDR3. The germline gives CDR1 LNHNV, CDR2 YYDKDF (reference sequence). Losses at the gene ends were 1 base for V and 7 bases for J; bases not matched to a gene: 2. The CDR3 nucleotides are TGTGCCACCAGCAGAGGACTAGCGGGAGTGAATGAGCAGTTCTTC. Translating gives CATSRGLAGVNEQFF.

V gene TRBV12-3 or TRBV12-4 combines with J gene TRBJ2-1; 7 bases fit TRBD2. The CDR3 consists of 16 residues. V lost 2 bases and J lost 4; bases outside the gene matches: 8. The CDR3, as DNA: TGTGCCAGCAGTTTAAGGGGCGGGGGAAAGTACAATGAGCAGTTCTTC. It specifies CASSLRGGGKYNEQFF.

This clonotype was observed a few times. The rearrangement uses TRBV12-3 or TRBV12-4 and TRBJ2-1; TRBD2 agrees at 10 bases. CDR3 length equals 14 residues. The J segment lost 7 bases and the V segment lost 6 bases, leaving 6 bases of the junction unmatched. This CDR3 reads CASSPGLARNEQFF. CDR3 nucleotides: TGTGCCAGCAGCCCGGGACTAGCGAGGAATGAGCAGTTCTTC.

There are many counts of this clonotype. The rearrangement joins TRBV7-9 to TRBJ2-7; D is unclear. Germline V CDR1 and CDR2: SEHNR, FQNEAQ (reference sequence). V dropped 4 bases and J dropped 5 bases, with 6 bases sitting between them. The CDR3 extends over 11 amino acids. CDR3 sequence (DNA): TGTGCCAGCAGCTCCCTGGACGAGCAGTACTTC. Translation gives CASSSLDEQYF.

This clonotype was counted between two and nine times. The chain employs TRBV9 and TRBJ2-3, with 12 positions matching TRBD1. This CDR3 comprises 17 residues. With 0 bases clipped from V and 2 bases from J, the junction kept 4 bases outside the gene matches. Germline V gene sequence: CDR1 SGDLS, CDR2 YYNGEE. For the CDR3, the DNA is TGTGCCAGCAGCGTAGAAGGGACAGGGGGCCCCACAGATACGCAGTATTTT. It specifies CASSVEGTGGPTDTQYF.

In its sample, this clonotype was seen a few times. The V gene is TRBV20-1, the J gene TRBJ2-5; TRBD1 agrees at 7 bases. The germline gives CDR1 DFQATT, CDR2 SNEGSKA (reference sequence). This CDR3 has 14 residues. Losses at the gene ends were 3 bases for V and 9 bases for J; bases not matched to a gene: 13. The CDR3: CSASRTGVAQAQYF. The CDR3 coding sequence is TGCAGTGCTAGTCGAACAGGGGTCGCACAAGCCCAGTACTTC.

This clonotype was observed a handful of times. The CDR3: CASSQEFPSSDEQYF. In DNA, the CDR3 is TGCGCCAGCAGCCAAGAGTTTCCTAGCTCGGACGAGCAGTACTTC. This chain links TRBV4-3 with TRBJ2-7, with D maybe TRBD2 (5 bases). This CDR3 is 15 amino acids long. V was clipped by 0 bases and J by 5 bases, with 14 bases between them. Looked up from germline, CDR1 is LGHNA and CDR2 is YSLEER.

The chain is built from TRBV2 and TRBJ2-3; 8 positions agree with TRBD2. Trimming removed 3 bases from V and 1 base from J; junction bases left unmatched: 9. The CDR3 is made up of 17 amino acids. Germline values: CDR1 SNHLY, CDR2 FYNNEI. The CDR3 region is CASSDGYRTSRTDTQYF. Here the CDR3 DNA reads TGTGCCAGCAGTGATGGGTACCGGACTAGCCGCACAGATACGCAGTATTTT.

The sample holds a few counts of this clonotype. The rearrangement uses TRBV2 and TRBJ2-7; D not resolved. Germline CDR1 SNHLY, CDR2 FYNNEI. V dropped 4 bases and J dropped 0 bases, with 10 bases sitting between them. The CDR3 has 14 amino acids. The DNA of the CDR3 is TGTGCCAGCAGTGGGATACAAAGCTCCTACGAGCAGTACTTC. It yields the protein CASSGIQSSYEQYF. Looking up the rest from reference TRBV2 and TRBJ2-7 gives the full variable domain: EPEVTQTPSHQVTQMGQEVILRCVPISNHLYFYWYRQILGQKVEFLVSFYNNEISEKSEIFDDQFSVERPDGSNFTLKIRSTKLEDSAMYFCASSGIQSSYEQYFGPGTRLTVT.

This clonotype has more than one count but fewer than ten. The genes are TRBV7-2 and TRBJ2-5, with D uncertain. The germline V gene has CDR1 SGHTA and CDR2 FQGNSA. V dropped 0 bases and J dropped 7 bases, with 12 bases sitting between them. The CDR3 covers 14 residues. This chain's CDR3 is CASSLADGVLTQYF. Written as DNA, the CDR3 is TGTGCCAGCAGCTTAGCGGATGGGGTTTTGACCCAGTACTTC.

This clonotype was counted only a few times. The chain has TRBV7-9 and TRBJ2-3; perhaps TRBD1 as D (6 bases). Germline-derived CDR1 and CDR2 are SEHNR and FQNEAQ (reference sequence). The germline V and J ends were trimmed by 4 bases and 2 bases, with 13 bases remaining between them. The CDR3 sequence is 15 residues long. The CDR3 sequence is CASSSTGSNTDTQYF. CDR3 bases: TGTGCCAGCAGCTCTACAGGGTCCAACACAGATACGCAGTATTTT.

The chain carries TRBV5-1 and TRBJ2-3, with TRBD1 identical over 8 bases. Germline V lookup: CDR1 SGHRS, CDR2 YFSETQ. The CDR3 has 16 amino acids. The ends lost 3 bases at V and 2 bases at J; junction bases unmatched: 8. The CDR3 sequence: CASSSLTGAYTDTQYF. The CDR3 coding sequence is TGCGCCAGCAGCTCCCTGACAGGGGCATACACAGATACGCAGTATTTT.

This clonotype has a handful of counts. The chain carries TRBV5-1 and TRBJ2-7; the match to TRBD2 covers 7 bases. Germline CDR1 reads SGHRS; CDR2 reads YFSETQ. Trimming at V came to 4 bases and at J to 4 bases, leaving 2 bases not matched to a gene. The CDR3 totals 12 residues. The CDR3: CASSGTTYEQYF. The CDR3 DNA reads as TGCGCCAGCAGCGGGACTACATACGAGCAGTACTTC.

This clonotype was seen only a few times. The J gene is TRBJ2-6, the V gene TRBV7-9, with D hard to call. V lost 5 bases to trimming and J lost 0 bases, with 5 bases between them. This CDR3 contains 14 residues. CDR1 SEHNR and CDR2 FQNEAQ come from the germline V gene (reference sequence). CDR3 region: CASSINSGANVLTF. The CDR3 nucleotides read TGTGCCAGCAGCATTAACTCTGGGGCCAACGTCCTGACTTTC. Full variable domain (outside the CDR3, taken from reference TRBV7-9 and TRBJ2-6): DTGVSQNPRHKITKRGQNVTFRCDPISEHNRLYWYRQTLGQGPEFLTYFQNEAQLEKSRLLSDRFSAERPKGSFSTLEIQRTEQGDSAMYLCASSINSGANVLTFGAGSRLTVL.

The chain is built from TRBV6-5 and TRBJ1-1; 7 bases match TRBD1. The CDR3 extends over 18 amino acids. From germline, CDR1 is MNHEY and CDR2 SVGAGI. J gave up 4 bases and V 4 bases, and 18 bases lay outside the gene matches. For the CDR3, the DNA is TGTGCCAGCAGTTCTATGCGACAGGGTAGTACCGGTGGCACTGAAGCTTTCTTT. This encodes CASSSMRQGSTGGTEAFF.